Each of the 16 T cell receptor beta chains below was sequenced from the same sample in a study of blood T cell repertoires in COVID-19. The repertoire was sequenced with immunoSEQ multiplex PCR; TCRdb's copy has only in-frame clones and lacks some. Among 270,000 or so clones listed, 86% were seen once. Sequencing input: peripheral blood. The receptors originated from a woman aged 25 to 45 with active or convalescent COVID-19.

The V call is TRBV5-4, the J call TRBJ2-5; D may be TRBD1 (6 bases). This CDR3 has 15 amino acids. The V end was cut by 4 bases, the J end by 2 bases, with 15 bases between. Per germline, CDR1 SGHNT and CDR2 YYREEE (reference sequence). The CDR3 nucleotides read TGTGCCAGCAGCCCGGCAGGGGTCTTTCAAGAGACCCAGTACTTC. It yields the protein CASSPAGVFQETQYF.

V is TRBV28 and J is TRBJ1-4, with D possibly TRBD1 on 5 matching bases. The CDR3 spans 17 residues. The germline V gene has CDR1 MDHEN and CDR2 SYDVKM. Trimming shortened V by 6 bases and J by 6 bases, and 23 bases separated the two germline ends. The CDR3 protein is CASSQMLGGNWDEKLFF. Written as DNA, the CDR3 is TGTGCCAGCAGCCAGATGCTGGGGGGTAACTGGGATGAAAAACTGTTTTTT. Variable domain in full (rest from reference TRBV28 and TRBJ1-4): DVKVTQSSRYLVKRTGEKVFLECVQDMDHENMFWYRQDPGLGLRLIYFSYDVKMKEKGDIPEGYSVSREKKERFSLILESASTNQTSMYLCASSQMLGGNWDEKLFFGSGTQLSVL.

The J gene is TRBJ1-3, the V gene TRBV2; 8 bases align to TRBD1. Germline CDR1 and CDR2: SNHLY and FYNNEI. The length of the CDR3 is 17 residues. V dropped 3 bases and J dropped 4; count of bases not matched to a gene: 11. CDR3 region: CASSERSRGRSGNTIYF. CDR3 coding DNA: TGTGCCAGCAGTGAGCGGAGCAGGGGGCGTTCGGGAAACACCATATATTTT.

This chain joins TRBV5-4 and TRBJ2-7, with TRBD1 as a possible D gene (5 bases). The CDR3 length is 14 residues. The germline gives CDR1 SGHNT, CDR2 YYREEE (reference sequence). Trimming took 1 base from V and 0 from J, leaving 8 bases between them. DNA for the CDR3: TGTGCCAGCAGCTTGAGGGGCAACTCCTACGAGCAGTACTTC. Protein: CASSLRGNSYEQYF.

This clone is a singleton in its sample. The gene calls are TRBV30 and TRBJ1-2; no firm D call. Germline V lookup: CDR1 GTSNPN, CDR2 SVGIG (reference sequence). This CDR3 is 12 amino acids long. The V end was cut by 1 base, the J end by 3 bases, with 6 bases between. The CDR3 here is CAWSGGDYGYTF. CDR3 in DNA: TGTGCCTGGAGTGGCGGGGACTATGGCTACACCTTC.

The chain carries TRBV5-1 and TRBJ1-1; D is undetermined. The V gene lost 8 bases and the J gene lost 9 bases, with 26 bases spanning the gap. Germline V gives CDR1 SGHRS, CDR2 YFSETQ. The CDR3 totals 15 residues. CDR3 DNA sequence: TGCGCCAGTAATGATTTGGTCGGAGTAGGGAGCCAAGCTTTCTTT. Amino acids: CASNDLVGVGSQAFF.

The chain employs TRBV7-3 and TRBJ2-3; 7 nucleotides align to TRBD1. Germline V gene sequence: CDR1 SGHTA, CDR2 FQGTGA. V trimming: 1 base; J trimming: 4 bases; junction bases outside the gene matches: 2. This CDR3 is 14 amino acids long. The CDR3 region has the DNA TGTGCCAGCAGCTTAAACCAGGGGGCAGATACGCAGTATTTT. As protein: CASSLNQGADTQYF.

This clone was counted a single time. The chain recombines TRBV6-5 with TRBJ2-7, with TRBD1 matching over 7 bases. Looked up from germline, CDR1 is MNHEY and CDR2 is SVGAGI. The CDR3 length is 14 residues. Trimming removed 6 bases from V and 3 bases from J; junction bases left unmatched: 8. CDR3 loop: CASSLTGSYYEQYF. The CDR3 DNA follows: TGTGCCAGCAGCCTGACAGGGTCGTACTACGAGCAGTACTTC.

This chain joins TRBV7-2 and TRBJ2-7; the D gene is possibly TRBD2 (5 bases). Trimming removed 1 base from V and 3 bases from J, with 13 bases in between. Germline CDR1 and CDR2: SGHTA and FQGNSA. The CDR3 spans 15 residues. The CDR3: CASSLGPGWDYEQYF. The DNA for the CDR3 is TGTGCCAGCAGCTTAGGGCCGGGATGGGACTACGAGCAGTACTTC.

The CDR3 protein is CASSIEGAGNTIYF. For the CDR3, the DNA is TGTGCCAGTAGTATTGAAGGGGCTGGAAACACCATATATTTT. The rearrangement uses TRBV19 and TRBJ1-3; a weak D match, TRBD1 (5 bases). V lost 3 bases to trimming and J lost 2 bases, with 8 bases between them. Per germline, CDR1 LNHDA and CDR2 SQIVND (reference sequence). The CDR3 is 14 amino acids.

The chain has TRBV12-3 or TRBV12-4 and TRBJ2-7; D possibly corresponds to TRBD2 (5 bases). V was clipped by 8 bases and J by 4 bases, with 9 bases between them. This CDR3 spans 11 amino acids. The CDR3 DNA sequence: TGTGCCAGCGACTCGGGGTACGAGCAGTACTTC. Its protein is CASDSGYEQYF.

On this clone: The same CDR3 also results from other DNA sequences found in this sample. The V call is TRBV5-6, the J call TRBJ2-5; no clear D. From germline, CDR1 is SGHDT and CDR2 YYEEEE. The CDR3 is 13 amino acids. Trimming removed 4 bases from V and 3 bases from J, with 10 bases in between. The CDR3 reads CASSLELKETQYF. The DNA of the CDR3 is TGTGCCAGCAGCCTGGAGCTAAAAGAGACCCAGTACTTC. Full variable domain (rest looked up from reference TRBV5-6 and TRBJ2-5): DAGVTQSPTHLIKTRGQQVTLRCSPKSGHDTVSWYQQALGQGPQFIFQYYEEEERQRGNFPDRFSGHQFPNYSSELNVNALLLGDSALYLCASSLELKETQYFGPGTRLLVL.

The chain combines TRBV5-6 with TRBJ1-5, with TRBD1 identical over 9 bases. Germline V lookup: CDR1 SGHDT, CDR2 YYEEEE. CDR3 length equals 14 residues. After removal of 2 bases from V and 4 bases from J, the junction contained 1 base not matched to a gene. CDR3 amino acids: CASSFGTGNQPQHF. The CDR3 nucleotides are TGTGCCAGCAGCTTCGGGACAGGGAATCAGCCCCAGCATTTT.

The chain is built from TRBV12-3 or TRBV12-4 and TRBJ1-2, with D uncertain. CDR3 length: 13 amino acids. V was pared by 6 bases and J by 4 bases, with 12 bases between. The CDR3 coding sequence is TGTGCCAGCAGCCCCTCGGCTAGCTATGGCTACACCTTC. This codes for CASSPSASYGYTF.

This sequence joins TRBV2 and TRBJ1-5; a possible D gene is TRBD1 (5 bases). The V and J ends lost 2 bases and 2 bases respectively, with 7 bases between them. Per the germline V gene, CDR1 is SNHLY and CDR2 is FYNNEI. The CDR3 totals 14 residues. CDR3 sequence reads: CASSESGGNQPQHF. In DNA, the CDR3 is TGTGCCAGCAGTGAATCGGGGGGCAATCAGCCCCAGCATTTT.

The chain links TRBV20-1 to TRBJ2-3, with 9 positions matching TRBD2. Unmatched junction bases numbered 13, after V lost 3 bases and J lost 6 bases. Germline CDR1 reads DFQATT; CDR2 reads SNEGSKA (reference sequence). The CDR3 runs 16 residues. This chain's CDR3 is CSASFALAGMGDTQYF. The CDR3 DNA is TGCAGTGCTAGTTTTGCGCTAGCGGGGATGGGGGATACGCAGTATTTT.